This T cell receptor beta chain was sequenced in a study of Ad26.COV2.S vaccination and SARS-CoV-2 variants (dated by TCRdb to about 2021). Looking at the study overall: Donors in the vaccine arm were drawn from COV1001, a phase I-IIa trial of Ad26.COV2.S in healthy adults that was multicentre, randomized, double-blind and placebo-controlled. Sequencing of the TCRbeta repertoire served to evaluate the specificity and breadth of SARS-CoV-2-reactive T cell receptors following Ad26.COV2.S vaccination. Ad26.COV2.S was given intramuscularly at 5x10^10 or 1x10^11 viral particles, as a single shot or as two shots 56 days apart. Investigators remained blinded to trial group allocation during experiments and outcome assessment. Trial participants were randomized into five groups of five: low-dose or high-dose Ad26.COV2.S given once or twice, or placebo on both occasions. A total of approximately 30 samples were included in the TCR-sequenced set, comprising 19 Ad26.COV2.S vaccine recipients, 5 placebo recipients and 8 SARS-CoV-2 convalescent individuals.

The intended sense of this specimen's treatment or condition label: about 20 received Ad26.COV2.S at low or high dose, single or two shots; roughly five received placebo; per-sample allocation not given. Repertoires of vaccine and placebo recipients were sequenced from samples taken on day 63 after the first injection. Cohort 1b enrolled some 25 adults aged 18-55 years at a single site in Boston, USA, between 29 July and 7 August 2020. As a vaccine, Ad26.COV2.S was a replication-incompetent adenovirus type 26 vector that expressed a prefusion-stabilized SARS-CoV-2 spike protein derived from the original Wuhan strain. Study-wide conclusions, independent of this receptor: Vaccine and placebo recipients had similar non-spike TCR breadth, a finding consistent with the vaccine containing only spike. Spike-specific TCR breadth was higher in Ad26.COV2.S recipients than in placebo recipients (P = 0.0014). The authors noted that the TCR breadth and depth analyses may have underestimated total T cell responses. Substantial breadth of spike-specific CD8+ and CD4+ T cell responses was reported after vaccination. The study was not powered to compare responses between vaccine doses or regimens.

The immunoSEQ Assay was the method used to sequence TCRbeta CDR3 regions. After extraction, genomic DNA underwent amplification by bias-controlled multiplex PCR, followed by high-throughput sequencing. In the paper's pipeline: To quantify the absolute abundance of every unique TCRbeta CDR3 region, sequences were collapsed and filtered. T cell fraction was estimated by normalizing TCRbeta template counts to usable DNA, with usable DNA measured through amplification of reference genes found in all nucleated cells. Repertoire TCRs were annotated as SARS-CoV-2-specific by exact matching of V gene, CDR3 amino acid sequence and J gene to a known reactive TCR set. The reference SARS-CoV-2 TCR set came from MIRA and was filtered for enrichment in COVID-19-positive ImmuneCODE repertoires, removing public or cross-reactive TCRs. Drawing on the MIRA antigens, annotated TCRs were analysed further at the level of specific ORF or position within ORF. Breadth was defined as the number of annotated unique rearrangements divided by the total number of unique productive rearrangements, and depth was defined as the summed frequency of the annotated unique rearrangements. Two-sided Wilcoxon rank-sum tests were applied when comparing TCR breadth between groups. TCRdb's version of the immuneACCESS table is confined to in-frame rearrangements and falls short of the full clone set. An unresolved V gene accounts for under half of the shortfall where checked; the remainder is of unknown origin. V, J and clone size derive from that table, while D and trimming were established from the DNA sequence. This sample gives fewer than 900,000 clones in total; around 90% of them show up just once. The biggest ten clones account for around 1.5% of the sample.

With respect to this clone: There is no known antigen for this receptor. Per-base quality was not reported, and no clone a single base away is much larger than it.

The CDR3, cysteine through phenylalanine, is 12 amino acids long. Only the CDR3 region is kept as DNA, spanning 36 bases read in frame from base 1. V trim: 8 bases; J trim: 9 bases; unmatched bases: 5. The sample in question was peripheral blood, obtained in a trial of Ad26.COV2.S vaccine versus placebo. The receptor's source is a person aged 18 to 65 who received the Ad26.COV2.S COVID-19 vaccine or a placebo. The chain uses TRBV12-3 or TRBV12-4 and TRBJ2-4; TRBD2 fits 9 bases in the junction. The nucleotide sequence is given as TGTGCCAGCGGGACTAGCAATGGCATTCAGTACTTC. It codes for CASGTSNGIQYF.